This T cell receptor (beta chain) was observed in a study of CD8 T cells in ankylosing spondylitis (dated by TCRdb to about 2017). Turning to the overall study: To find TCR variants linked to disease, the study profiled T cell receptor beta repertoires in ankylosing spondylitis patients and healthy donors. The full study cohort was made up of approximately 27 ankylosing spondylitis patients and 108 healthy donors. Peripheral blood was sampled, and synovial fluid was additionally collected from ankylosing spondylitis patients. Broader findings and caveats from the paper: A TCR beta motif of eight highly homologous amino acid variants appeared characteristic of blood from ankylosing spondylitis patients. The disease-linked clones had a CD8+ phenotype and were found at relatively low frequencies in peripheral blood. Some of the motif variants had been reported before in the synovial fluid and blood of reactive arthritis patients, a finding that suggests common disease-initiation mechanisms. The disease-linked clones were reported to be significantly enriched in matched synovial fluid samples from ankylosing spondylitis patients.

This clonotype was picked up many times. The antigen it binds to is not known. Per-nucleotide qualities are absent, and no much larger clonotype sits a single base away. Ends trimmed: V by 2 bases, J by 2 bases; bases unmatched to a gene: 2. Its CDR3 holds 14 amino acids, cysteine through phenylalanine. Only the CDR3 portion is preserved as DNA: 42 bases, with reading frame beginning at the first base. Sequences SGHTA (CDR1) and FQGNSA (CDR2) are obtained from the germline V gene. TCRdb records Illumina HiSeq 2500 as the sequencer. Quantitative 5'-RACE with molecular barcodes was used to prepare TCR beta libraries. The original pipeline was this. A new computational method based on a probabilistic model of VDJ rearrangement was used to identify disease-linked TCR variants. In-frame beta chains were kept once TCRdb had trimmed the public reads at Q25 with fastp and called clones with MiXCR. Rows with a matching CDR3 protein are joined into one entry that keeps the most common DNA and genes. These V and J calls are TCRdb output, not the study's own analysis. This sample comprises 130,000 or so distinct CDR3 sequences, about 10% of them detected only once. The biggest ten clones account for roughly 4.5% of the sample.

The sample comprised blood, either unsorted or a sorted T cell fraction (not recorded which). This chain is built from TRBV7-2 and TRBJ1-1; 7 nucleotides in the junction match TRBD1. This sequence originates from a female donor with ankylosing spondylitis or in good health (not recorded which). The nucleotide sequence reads TGTGCCAGCAGCTTATTAGGGGGCAACACTGAAGCTTTCTTT. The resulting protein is CASSLLGGNTEAFF.